Below are 14 T cell receptor beta chains sequenced from a single sample in a study of OX40 agonist ivuxolimab in advanced cancers. Receptor amplification or capture employed the immunoSEQ multiplex PCR assay. Here the immuneACCESS table is served through TCRdb, limited to in-frame sequences with V and J called. Missing clones are a known gap in these copies; in checked studies unresolved V genes cover under half, and the rest lacks a known reason. The sample includes 45,000 to 70,000 clones, with roughly 90% observed a single time. Jointly, the top ten make up roughly 6.9% of the sample. Specimen: CD4+ or CD8+ T cells sorted from blood, collected in a trial of the OX40 agonist ivuxolimab. All receptors come from an adult with an advanced solid tumor such as melanoma, head and neck, liver or kidney cancer.

This clone was detected only once. V is TRBV5-4 and J is TRBJ2-5, with TRBD1 matching over 8 bases. CDR3 length: 16 amino acids. The germline V gene has CDR1 SGHNT and CDR2 YYREEE (reference sequence). J gave up 4 bases and V 5 bases, and 13 bases lay outside the gene matches. As DNA, the CDR3 is TGTGCCAGCAGGACGGACAGGGTATCTCTTGGAGAGACCCAGTACTTC. Its translation: CASRTDRVSLGETQYF.

The chain combines TRBV28 with TRBJ2-2; D remains unclear. CDR3 length: 12 amino acids. The germline gives CDR1 MDHEN, CDR2 SYDVKM. Trimming shortened V by 5 bases and J by 7 bases, and 8 bases separated the two germline ends. CDR3 DNA: TGTGCCAGCAGTATCCTTGGCGGGGAGCTGTTTTTT. Its protein product is CASSILGGELFF.

The V and J genes are TRBV11-2 and TRBJ2-2, with 16 bases that match TRBD2. CDR3 length: 18 residues. Germline CDR1 SGHAT, CDR2 FQNNGV. V lost 4 bases to trimming and J lost 4 bases; unmatched junction nucleotides: 6. Here the CDR3 DNA reads TGTGCCAGCAGCTGGGGACTAGCGGGAGGGCCGGTCACCGGGGAGCTGTTTTTT. Translation: CASSWGLAGGPVTGELFF.

The chain combines TRBV7-3 with TRBJ2-2, with a weak D call TRBD2 (6 bases). Germline V gene sequence: CDR1 SGHTA, CDR2 FQGTGA. With 6 bases removed from V and 0 bases from J, the gap between germline ends came to 8 bases. The CDR3 covers 14 residues. The CDR3 here is CASRLASNTGELFF. In nucleotides, the CDR3 is TGTGCCAGCAGGCTAGCGTCGAACACCGGGGAGCTGTTTTTT.

As regards this clone: At one of its ends the junction is not consistent with the germline gene, which may arise from a read error. The CDR3 sequence is CASSVAPSGGNVLTF. In nucleotides, the CDR3 is TGTGCCAGCAGCGTAGCCCCTAGCGGGGGCAACGTCCTGACTTTC. The chain couples TRBV9 to TRBJ2-6, with TRBD2 identical over 10 bases. Germline CDR1 and CDR2: SGDLS and YYNGEE. The CDR3 is 15 amino acids.

V is TRBV19 and J is TRBJ2-1; 10 bases agree with TRBD2. CDR1 and CDR2 from the germline V gene are LNHDA and SQIVND (reference sequence). The CDR3 consists of 16 residues. V shed 6 bases and J 7 bases; nucleotides not matched to a gene: 12. DNA for the CDR3: TGTGCCAGTAGACAACCCCTAGCGGGAGATAGAAATGAGCAGTTCTTC. It encodes CASRQPLAGDRNEQFF.

This clone has a single count. The chain uses TRBV2 and TRBJ2-3, with D possibly called TRBD1 or TRBD2 (5 bases each). Trimming left V 4 bases short and J 5 bases short, with 16 bases between. CDR3 length: 15 residues. Per the germline V gene, CDR1 is SNHLY and CDR2 is FYNNEI. CDR3 DNA: TGTGCCAGCAGTGGAGGGGACGGCCGGGGAGATACGCAGTATTTT. Its protein is CASSGGDGRGDTQYF.

The gene calls are TRBV5-1 and TRBJ2-7; 11 bases are shared with TRBD2. CDR1 is SGHRS and CDR2 is YFSETQ in the germline V gene. CDR3 length: 17 residues. Germline trimming cut 0 bases from V and 1 base from J; bases unmatched to any gene: 6. The CDR3 DNA is TGCGCCAGCAGCTTGGGCGGGACTAGCGGAGGTTCCTACGAGCAGTACTTC. This encodes CASSLGGTSGGSYEQYF.

In nucleotides, the CDR3 is TGCAGCGGCGGGACTAGCGGGCCCAATGAGCAGTTCTTC. Translation: CSGGTSGPNEQFF. The gene calls are TRBV29-1 and TRBJ2-1, with 12 bases identical to TRBD2. The germline gives CDR1 SQVTM, CDR2 ANQGSEA. The CDR3 totals 13 residues. V shed 7 bases and J 6 bases; nucleotides not matched to a gene: 4.

This clone was observed a single time. The V call is TRBV5-1, the J call TRBJ2-5; 8 bases agree with TRBD2. The J segment lost 3 bases and the V segment lost 3 bases, leaving 4 bases of the junction unmatched. Germline assignment: CDR1 SGHRS and CDR2 YFSETQ. The CDR3 has 14 residues. The CDR3 nucleotides are TGCGCCAGCAGCTCAACTAGCGGAGAAGAGACCCAGTACTTC. It encodes CASSSTSGEETQYF. Full variable domain (remainder filled in from reference TRBV5-1 and TRBJ2-5): KAGVTQTPRYLIKTRGQQVTLSCSPISGHRSVSWYQQTPGQGLQFLFEYFSETQRNKGNFPGRFSGRQFSNSRSEMNVSTLELGDSALYLCASSSTSGEETQYFGPGTRLLVL.

This clone was seen just once. J is TRBJ2-3 and V is TRBV11-3, with no clear D. This CDR3 has 15 residues. Germline loops: CDR1 SGHNT, CDR2 YENEEA. V was clipped by 1 base and J by 5 bases, with 13 bases between them. The CDR3 region is CASSLGAGLGDTQYF. The CDR3 bases are TGTGCCAGCAGCTTAGGGGCCGGGCTTGGAGATACGCAGTATTTT.

The rearrangement links TRBV4-1 to TRBJ1-2; D gene uncertain. CDR1 MGHRA and CDR2 YSYEKL come from the germline V gene. This CDR3 has 16 residues. V was pared by 0 bases and J by 7 bases, with 18 bases between. The DNA of the CDR3 is TGCGCCAGCAGCCAAGATCGGGCTAATAGAATGGGTGGCTACACCTTC. It specifies CASSQDRANRMGGYTF.

This clone came up a few times. The chain couples TRBV28 to TRBJ2-7; TRBD1 or TRBD2 may be the D gene (5 bases each). V gave up 7 bases and J gave up 3 bases, with 19 bases separating them. The germline V gene has CDR1 MDHEN and CDR2 SYDVKM. This CDR3 has 15 residues. The CDR3 protein is CASNLFRDPSYEQYF. DNA of the CDR3: TGTGCCAGCAACCTATTCCGGGACCCTAGCTACGAGCAGTACTTC.

CDR3 DNA sequence: TGCGCCAGCAGCGCACAGGGACCAAGCCCGGGACTAGCCTCTCTGAGCTCCTACAATGAGCAGTTCTTC. It translates to CASSAQGPSPGLASLSSYNEQFF. The chain combines TRBV5-1 with TRBJ2-1; TRBD2 agrees at 9 bases. The V gene's germline CDR1 is SGHRS and CDR2 YFSETQ. V gave up 4 bases and J gave up 0 bases; unmatched junction bases: 26. This CDR3 is 23 amino acids long.